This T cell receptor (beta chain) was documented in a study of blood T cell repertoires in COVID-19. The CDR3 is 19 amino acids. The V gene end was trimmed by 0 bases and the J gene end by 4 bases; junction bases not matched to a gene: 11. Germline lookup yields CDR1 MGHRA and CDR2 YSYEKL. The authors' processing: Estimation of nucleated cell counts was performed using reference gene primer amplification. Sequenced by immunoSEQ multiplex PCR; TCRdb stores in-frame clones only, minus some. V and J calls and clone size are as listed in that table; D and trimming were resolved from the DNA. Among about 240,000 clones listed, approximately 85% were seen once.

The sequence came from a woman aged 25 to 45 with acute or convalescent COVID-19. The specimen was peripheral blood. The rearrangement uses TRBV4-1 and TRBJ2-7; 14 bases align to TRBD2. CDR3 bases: TGCGCCAGCAGCCAAGATTGGGGGACTAGCGGGAGACCAGGATACGAGCAGTACTTC. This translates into CASSQDWGTSGRPGYEQYF.